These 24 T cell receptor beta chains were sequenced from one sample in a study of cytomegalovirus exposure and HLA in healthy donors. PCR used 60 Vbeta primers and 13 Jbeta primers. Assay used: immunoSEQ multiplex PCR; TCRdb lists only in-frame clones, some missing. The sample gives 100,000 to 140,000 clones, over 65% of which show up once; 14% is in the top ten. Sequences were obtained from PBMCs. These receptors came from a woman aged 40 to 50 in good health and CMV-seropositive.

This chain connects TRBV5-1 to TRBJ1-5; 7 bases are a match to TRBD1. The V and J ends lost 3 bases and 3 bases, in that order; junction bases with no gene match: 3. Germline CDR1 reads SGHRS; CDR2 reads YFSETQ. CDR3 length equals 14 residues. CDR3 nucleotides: TGCGCCAGCAGCTCCGGGACAGACAATCAGCCCCAGCATTTT. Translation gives CASSSGTDNQPQHF.

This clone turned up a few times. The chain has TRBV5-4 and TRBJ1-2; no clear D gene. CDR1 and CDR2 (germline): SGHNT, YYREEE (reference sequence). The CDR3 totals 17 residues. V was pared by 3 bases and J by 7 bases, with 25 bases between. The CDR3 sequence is CASSSDQDLRVGGGYTF. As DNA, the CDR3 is TGTGCCAGCAGCTCAGACCAAGACCTACGGGTGGGAGGTGGCTACACCTTC.

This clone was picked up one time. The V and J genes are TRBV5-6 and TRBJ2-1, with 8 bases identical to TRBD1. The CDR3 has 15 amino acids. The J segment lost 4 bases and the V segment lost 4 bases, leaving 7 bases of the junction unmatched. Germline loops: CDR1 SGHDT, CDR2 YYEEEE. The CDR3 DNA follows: TGTGCCAGCAGCGGCCGACAGGGGCATTACAATGAGCAGTTCTTC. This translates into CASSGRQGHYNEQFF.

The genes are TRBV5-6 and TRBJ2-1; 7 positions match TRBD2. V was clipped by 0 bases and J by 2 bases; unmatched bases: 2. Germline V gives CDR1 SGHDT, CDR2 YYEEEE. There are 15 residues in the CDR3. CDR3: CASSLEGLAYNEQFF. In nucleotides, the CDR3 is TGTGCCAGCAGCTTGGAAGGACTAGCCTACAATGAGCAGTTCTTC.

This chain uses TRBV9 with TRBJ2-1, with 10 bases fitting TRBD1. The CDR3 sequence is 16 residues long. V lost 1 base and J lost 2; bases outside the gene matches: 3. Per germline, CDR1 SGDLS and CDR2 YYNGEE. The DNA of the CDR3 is TGTGCCAGCAGCGTACTAGGGACAGGGGCCTACAATGAGCAGTTCTTC. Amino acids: CASSVLGTGAYNEQFF.

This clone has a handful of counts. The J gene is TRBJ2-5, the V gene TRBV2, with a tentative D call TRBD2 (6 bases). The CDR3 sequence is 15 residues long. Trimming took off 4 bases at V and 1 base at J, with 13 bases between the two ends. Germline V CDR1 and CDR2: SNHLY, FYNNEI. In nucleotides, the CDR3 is TGTGCCAGCAGTGGAGGGTTTAGCGGCCAAGAGACCCAGTACTTC. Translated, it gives CASSGGFSGQETQYF.

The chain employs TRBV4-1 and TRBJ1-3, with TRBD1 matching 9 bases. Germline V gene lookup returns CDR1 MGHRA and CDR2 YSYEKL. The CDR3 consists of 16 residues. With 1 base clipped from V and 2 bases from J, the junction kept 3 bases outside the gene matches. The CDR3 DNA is TGCGCCAGCAGCCAAGGGGACAGGGACCCTGGAAACACCATATATTTT. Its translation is CASSQGDRDPGNTIYF.

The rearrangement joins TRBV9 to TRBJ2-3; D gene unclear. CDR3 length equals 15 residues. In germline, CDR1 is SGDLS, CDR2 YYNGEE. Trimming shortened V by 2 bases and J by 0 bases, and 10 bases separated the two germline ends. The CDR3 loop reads CASSVSGFSTDTQYF. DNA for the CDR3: TGTGCCAGCAGCGTTTCAGGTTTCAGCACAGATACGCAGTATTTT.

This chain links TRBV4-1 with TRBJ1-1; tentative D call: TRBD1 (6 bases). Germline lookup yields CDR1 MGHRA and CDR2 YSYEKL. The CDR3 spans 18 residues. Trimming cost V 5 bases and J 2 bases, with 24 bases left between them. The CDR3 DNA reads TGCGCCAGCAGCAGGCATCTCCGGGAAGGCAGGGGTAACACTGAAGCTTTCTTT. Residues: CASSRHLREGRGNTEAFF.

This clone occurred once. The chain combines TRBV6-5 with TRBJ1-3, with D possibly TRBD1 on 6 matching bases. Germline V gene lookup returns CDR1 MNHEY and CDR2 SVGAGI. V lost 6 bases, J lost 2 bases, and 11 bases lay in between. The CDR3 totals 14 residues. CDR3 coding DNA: TGTGCCAGCAGCGAGGGGGACGCTGGAAACACCATATATTTT. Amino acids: CASSEGDAGNTIYF.

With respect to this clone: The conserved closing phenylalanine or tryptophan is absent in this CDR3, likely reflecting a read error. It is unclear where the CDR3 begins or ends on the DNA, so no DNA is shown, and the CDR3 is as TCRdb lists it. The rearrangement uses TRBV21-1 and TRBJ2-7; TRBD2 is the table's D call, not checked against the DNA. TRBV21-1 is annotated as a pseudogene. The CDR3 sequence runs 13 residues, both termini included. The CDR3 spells CAINPFELEGNPY.

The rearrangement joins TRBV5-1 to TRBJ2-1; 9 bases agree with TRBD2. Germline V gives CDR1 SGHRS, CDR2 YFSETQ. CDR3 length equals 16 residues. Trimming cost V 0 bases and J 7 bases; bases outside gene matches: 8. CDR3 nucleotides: TGCGCCAGCAGCTTGGGTCCTAGCGGGGTCGGTAATGAGCAGTTCTTC. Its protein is CASSLGPSGVGNEQFF.

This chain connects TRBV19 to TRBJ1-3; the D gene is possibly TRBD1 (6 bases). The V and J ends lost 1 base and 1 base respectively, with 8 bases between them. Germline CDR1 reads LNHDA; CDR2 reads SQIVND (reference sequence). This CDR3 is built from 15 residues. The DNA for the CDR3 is TGTGCCAGTAGTATAGCCAGGGGTTCTGGAAACACCATATATTTT. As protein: CASSIARGSGNTIYF.

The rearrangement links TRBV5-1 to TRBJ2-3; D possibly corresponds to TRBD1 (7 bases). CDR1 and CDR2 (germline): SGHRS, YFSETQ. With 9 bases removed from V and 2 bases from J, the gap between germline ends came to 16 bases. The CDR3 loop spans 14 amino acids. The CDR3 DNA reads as TGCGCCACCGGGGGCGACAGGGACACAGATACGCAGTATTTT. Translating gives CATGGDRDTDTQYF. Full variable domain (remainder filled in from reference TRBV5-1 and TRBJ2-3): KAGVTQTPRYLIKTRGQQVTLSCSPISGHRSVSWYQQTPGQGLQFLFEYFSETQRNKGNFPGRFSGRQFSNSRSEMNVSTLELGDSALYLCATGGDRDTDTQYFGPGTRLTVL.

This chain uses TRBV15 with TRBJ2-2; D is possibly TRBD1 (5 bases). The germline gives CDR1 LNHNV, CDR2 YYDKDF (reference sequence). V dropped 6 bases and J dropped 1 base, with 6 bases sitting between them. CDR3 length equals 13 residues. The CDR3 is CATSGQNTGELFF. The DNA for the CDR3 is TGTGCCACCAGTGGACAGAACACCGGGGAGCTGTTTTTT.

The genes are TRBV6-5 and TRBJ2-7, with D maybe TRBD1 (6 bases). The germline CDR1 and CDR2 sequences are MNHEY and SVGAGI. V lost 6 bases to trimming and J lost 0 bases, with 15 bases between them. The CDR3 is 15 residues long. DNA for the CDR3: TGTGCCAGCAGAACTGGACAGTCCCACTCCTACGAGCAGTACTTC. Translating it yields CASRTGQSHSYEQYF.

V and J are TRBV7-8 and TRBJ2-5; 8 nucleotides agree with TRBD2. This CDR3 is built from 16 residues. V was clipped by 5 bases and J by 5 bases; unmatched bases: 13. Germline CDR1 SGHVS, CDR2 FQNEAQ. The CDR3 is CASSLSYSGGWETQYF. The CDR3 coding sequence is TGTGCCAGCAGCCTCTCTTATTCGGGGGGGTGGGAGACCCAGTACTTC.

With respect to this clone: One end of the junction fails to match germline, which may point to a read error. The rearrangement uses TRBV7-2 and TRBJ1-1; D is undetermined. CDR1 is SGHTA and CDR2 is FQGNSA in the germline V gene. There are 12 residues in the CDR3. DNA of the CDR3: TGTGCTAGCAGCTTAGTCTACACTGAAGCTTTCTTT. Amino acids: CASSLVYTEAFF.

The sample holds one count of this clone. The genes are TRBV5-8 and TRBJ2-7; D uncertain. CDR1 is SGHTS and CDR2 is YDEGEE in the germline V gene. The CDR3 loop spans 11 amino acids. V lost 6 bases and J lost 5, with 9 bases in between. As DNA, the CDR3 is TGTGCCAGCACCAACTACCACGAGCAGTACTTC. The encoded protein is CASTNYHEQYF.

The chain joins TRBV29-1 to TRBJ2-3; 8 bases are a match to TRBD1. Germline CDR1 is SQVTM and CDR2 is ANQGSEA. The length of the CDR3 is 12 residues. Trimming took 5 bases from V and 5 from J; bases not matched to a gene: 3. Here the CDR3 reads CSVRQGIDTQYF. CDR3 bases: TGCAGCGTTCGACAGGGGATAGATACGCAGTATTTT.

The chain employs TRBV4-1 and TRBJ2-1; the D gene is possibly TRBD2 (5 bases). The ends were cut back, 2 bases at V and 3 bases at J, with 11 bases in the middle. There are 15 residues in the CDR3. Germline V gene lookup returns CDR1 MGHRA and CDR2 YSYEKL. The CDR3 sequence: CASSQNPTSYNEQFF. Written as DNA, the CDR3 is TGCGCCAGCAGCCAAAACCCTACTAGCTACAATGAGCAGTTCTTC.

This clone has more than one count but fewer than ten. The CDR3 here is CASSLAQGLKAEAFF. The CDR3 nucleotides are TGTGCCAGCAGCTTAGCGCAGGGGTTAAAGGCTGAAGCTTTCTTT. The chain carries TRBV7-9 and TRBJ1-1; D perhaps matches TRBD1 (6 bases). In germline, CDR1 is SEHNR, CDR2 FQNEAQ (reference sequence). Trimming stripped 0 bases from V and 6 bases from J, with 14 bases between. The CDR3 is 15 residues long.

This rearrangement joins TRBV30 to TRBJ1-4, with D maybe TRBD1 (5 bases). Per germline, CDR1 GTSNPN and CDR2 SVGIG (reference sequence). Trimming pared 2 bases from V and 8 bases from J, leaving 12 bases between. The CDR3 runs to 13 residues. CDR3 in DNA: TGTGCCTGGAGTCACGGGACTTGGGAAAAACTGTTTTTT. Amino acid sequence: CAWSHGTWEKLFF.

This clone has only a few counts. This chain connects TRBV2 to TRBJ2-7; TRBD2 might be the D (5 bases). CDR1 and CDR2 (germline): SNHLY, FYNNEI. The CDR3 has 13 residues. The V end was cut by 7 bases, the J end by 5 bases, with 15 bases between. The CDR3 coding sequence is TGTGCCAGCAATTTTCTCCCGGGGAACGAGCAGTACTTC. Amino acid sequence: CASNFLPGNEQYF.